These T cell receptor beta chains were read from a single sample in a study of blood T cell repertoires in COVID-19. The data were produced by immunoSEQ multiplex PCR, yet TCRdb's version contains in-frame clones alone and is incomplete. The repertoire consists of 300,000 to 400,000 clones, with 85% to 90% occurring once and the leading ten covering approximately 1%. Sequenced: PBMCs or T cells enriched from blood (not recorded which). The receptors come from a woman between 25 and 40 years old with acute COVID-19. Each CDR3 is given with its conserved first and last residue. The order of the fields is D gene, V gene, clone size, J gene, CDR3 protein, CDR3 DNA. A D gene is named only where the DNA matches it firmly. Part of the rows lack a size; the others show once, few, many or a class for expanded clones.

.	TRBV6-6	.	TRBJ2-1	CASSYRLADSYNEQFF	TGTGCCAGCAGTTATCGGCTAGCAGACTCCTACAATGAGCAGTTCTTC
TRBD1	TRBV5-1	few	TRBJ1-1	CASSSTGTGANTEAFF	TGCGCCAGCAGCTCGACGGGGACAGGGGCAAACACTGAAGCTTTCTTT
.	TRBV9	.	TRBJ2-5	CASSVGLQETQYF	TGTGCCAGCAGCGTAGGACTGCAAGAGACCCAGTACTTC
TRBD1	TRBV6-4	.	TRBJ1-1	CASSPTRQGNTEAFF	TGTGCCAGCAGCCCAACTCGACAGGGGAACACTGAAGCTTTCTTT
.	TRBV13	once	TRBJ1-3	CASEQGSSGNTIYF	TGTGCCAGCGAGCAGGGAAGCTCTGGAAACACCATATATTTT
TRBD2	TRBV7-6	once	TRBJ2-7	CASSLPNLTLAGAYEQYF	TGTGCCAGCAGCTTACCCAATTTGACCCTAGCGGGGGCCTACGAGCAGTACTTC
.	TRBV12-5	.	TRBJ2-1	CASGIGGGHNEQFF	TGTGCTAGTGGTATTGGGGGGGGGCACAATGAGCAGTTCTTC
.	TRBV7-9	.	TRBJ1-5	CASSLDKGMAQPQHF	TGTGCCAGCAGCCTAGACAAGGGGATGGCTCAGCCCCAGCATTTT
TRBD1	TRBV19	few	TRBJ1-2	CASTKPGQGSYGYTF	TGTGCCAGCACTAAACCGGGACAGGGAAGCTATGGCTACACCTTC
.	TRBV3-1/TRBV3-2	once	TRBJ1-4	CASSQEGPPLKRATNEKLFF	TGTGCCAGCAGCCAAGAAGGCCCTCCTTTAAAGCGTGCAACTAATGAAAAACTGTTTTTT
TRBD1	TRBV6-5	.	TRBJ1-1	CASRRQGVGTEAFF	TGTGCCAGCAGACGACAGGGTGTGGGCACTGAAGCTTTCTTT
.	TRBV4-3	.	TRBJ1-2	CASSQEPGTNYGYTF	TGCGCCAGCAGCCAAGAGCCGGGTACTAACTATGGCTACACCTTC
.	TRBV7-2	.	TRBJ1-1	CASTPTGITEAFF	TGTGCCAGCACCCCTACGGGGATAACTGAAGCTTTCTTT
.	TRBV29-1	.	TRBJ1-1	CSVEEASSEAFF	TGCAGCGTTGAAGAAGCCTCCTCTGAAGCTTTCTTT
TRBD2	TRBV24-1	.	TRBJ2-1	CATSDPTSGGGHEQFF	TGTGCCACCAGTGACCCCACTAGCGGGGGGGGCCATGAGCAGTTCTTC
.	TRBV15	.	TRBJ1-5	CATSRDRSGRPQHF	TGTGCCACCAGCAGAGATCGGTCGGGTCGGCCCCAGCATTTT
.	TRBV7-6	few	TRBJ1-4	CASSLGDAGRSEKLFF	TGTGCCAGCAGCTTGGGGGACGCCGGGAGGAGTGAAAAACTGTTTTTT
TRBD1	TRBV12-3/TRBV12-4	.	TRBJ2-7	CASGGQGAWEQYF	TGTGCCAGCGGGGGACAGGGGGCTTGGGAGCAGTACTTC
TRBD1	TRBV7-3	few	TRBJ1-2	CASRPSGTGSSGYTF	TGTGCCAGCCGCCCCTCCGGGACAGGGAGTTCCGGCTACACCTTC
TRBD1	TRBV30	.	TRBJ2-7	CAWSGDRGISYEQYF	TGTGCCTGGAGTGGGGACAGGGGAATCTCCTACGAGCAGTACTTC
.	TRBV5-6	few	TRBJ2-1	CASSLSPDRIYNEQFF	TGTGCCAGCAGCTTGTCTCCGGACAGAATCTACAATGAGCAGTTCTTC
.	TRBV28	.	TRBJ1-6	CASSLGGAGNSPLHF	TGTGCCAGCAGTTTGGGCGGGGCCGGGAATTCACCCCTCCACTTT
.	TRBV28	once	TRBJ2-1	CASTLLRVSYNEQFF	TGTGCCAGCACCCTTCTGAGGGTATCCTACAATGAGCAGTTCTTC
.	TRBV18	.	TRBJ1-2	CASSPSTAAGARGGYTF	TGTGCCAGCTCACCATCGACGGCGGCAGGGGCTAGGGGTGGCTACACCTTC
TRBD1	TRBV13	.	TRBJ2-7	CASSQTGTGVHEQYF	TGTGCCAGCAGTCAAACCGGGACAGGGGTCCACGAGCAGTACTTC
.	TRBV9	.	TRBJ1-2	CASSKTGTYGYTF	TGTGCCAGCAGCAAGACAGGTACCTATGGCTACACCTTC
.	TRBV5-1	.	TRBJ1-3	CASSLWGAGNTIYF	TGCGCCAGCAGCTTGTGGGGAGCTGGAAACACCATATATTTT
.	TRBV30	.	TRBJ1-6	CAGSGGYNSPLHF	TGTGCCGGGAGCGGGGGGTATAATTCACCCCTCCACTTT
.	TRBV2	.	TRBJ1-6	CASRGEASPLHF	TGTGCCAGCAGGGGGGAGGCATCACCCCTCCACTTT
.	TRBV5-6	.	TRBJ2-3	CASSLDARTPDTQYF	TGTGCCAGCAGCTTGGATGCCCGGACACCAGATACGCAGTATTTT
TRBD2	TRBV10-3	.	TRBJ2-1	CAISPGLAGTYEQFF	TGTGCCATCAGCCCGGGACTAGCGGGGACATATGAGCAGTTCTTC
.	TRBV30	few	TRBJ2-2	CAWSPTGIGELFF	TGTGCCTGGAGTCCCACAGGAATCGGGGAGCTGTTTTTT
.	TRBV4-1	.	TRBJ1-1	CASSPHPLWEKTEAFF	TGCGCCAGCAGCCCCCACCCATTGTGGGAGAAGACTGAAGCTTTCTTT
TRBD1	TRBV2	.	TRBJ1-2	CASRILGGQANYGYTF	TGTGCCAGCAGAATCCTTGGGGGACAGGCTAACTATGGCTACACCTTC
TRBD1	TRBV5-1	.	TRBJ1-2	CASSYGQGDYGYTF	TGCGCCAGCAGCTACGGACAGGGCGACTATGGCTACACCTTC
.	TRBV5-8	.	TRBJ2-2	CASHKAKRTGELFF	TGTGCCAGCCACAAGGCGAAGAGGACCGGGGAGCTGTTTTTT
.	TRBV29-1	.	TRBJ2-7	CSAWGQNYEQYF	TGCAGCGCCTGGGGCCAGAACTACGAGCAGTACTTC
.	TRBV29-1	once	TRBJ1-3	CSVTPRGGTGNTIYF	TGCAGCGTGACACCCAGGGGTGGCACTGGAAACACCATATATTTT
.	TRBV30	.	TRBJ1-1	CAWGGGNTEAFF	TGTGCCTGGGGCGGGGGCAACACTGAAGCTTTCTTT
TRBD2	TRBV29-1	.	TRBJ2-3	CSVEFASGGDTQYF	TGCAGCGTTGAATTCGCTAGCGGGGGGGATACGCAGTATTTT
.	TRBV6-2/TRBV6-3	.	TRBJ2-3	CASSRTEDSSDTQYF	TGTGCCAGCAGCCGGACCGAGGACAGTTCAGATACGCAGTATTTT
TRBD1	TRBV10-3	.	TRBJ1-2	CAISPGRTGAQYGYTF	TGTGCCATCAGCCCAGGTCGGACAGGAGCCCAATATGGCTACACCTTC
TRBD1	TRBV24-1	.	TRBJ2-1	CATSDFRTGGPGNEQFF	TGTGCCACCAGTGATTTCAGAACAGGGGGCCCTGGCAATGAGCAGTTCTTC
.	TRBV4-1	.	TRBJ1-5	CASSQDPVGGNSNQPQHF	TGCGCCAGCAGCCAAGACCCCGTGGGGGGAAATAGCAATCAGCCCCAGCATTTT
TRBD1	TRBV5-4	.	TRBJ1-6	CASSLRTGGNSPLHF	TGTGCCAGCAGCTTAAGGACAGGGGGCAATTCACCCCTCCACTTT
.	TRBV5-1	.	TRBJ1-4	CASSLAGATNEKLFF	TGCGCCAGCAGCTTGGCCGGAGCAACTAATGAAAAACTGTTTTTT
.	TRBV5-5	.	TRBJ2-2	CASSLNRADTGELFF	TGTGCCAGCAGCTTGAACAGGGCGGACACCGGGGAGCTGTTTTTT
TRBD1	TRBV6-5	.	TRBJ1-5	CASSRTGLNQPQHF	TGTGCCAGCAGTCGGACAGGGCTAAATCAGCCCCAGCATTTT
TRBD1	TRBV25-1	.	TRBJ1-2	CATGQDGGYTF	TGTGCCACAGGACAGGACGGCGGCTACACCTTC
TRBD1	TRBV3-1/TRBV3-2	.	TRBJ2-7	CASSQATGQGYEQYF	TGTGCCAGCAGCCAGGCGACGGGACAGGGCTACGAGCAGTACTTC